Following are 11 T cell receptor beta chains from one sample sequenced in a study of brain T cells in children with intractable seizures. TCRdb keeps only in-frame clones here, not all; method: immunoSEQ multiplex PCR. Found here are about 80,000 clones, under 95% of them singletons; the top ten hold approximately 25%. The starting material was peripheral blood, obtained at surgery. These receptor sequences come from a girl aged 2 to 9 with Rasmussen encephalitis and intractable seizures.

The rearrangement uses TRBV12-5 and TRBJ1-1; D uncertain. The CDR3 runs to 16 residues. Germline V gene sequence: CDR1 LGHNT, CDR2 FRNRAP. Trimming cost V 0 bases and J 6 bases, with 17 bases left between them. The CDR3 nucleotides are TGTGCTAGTGGTTTGGTAATAGGACCGTGGCCGGCTGAAGCTTTCTTT. Translation: CASGLVIGPWPAEAFF. Supplemented by reference TRBV12-5 and TRBJ1-1, the full variable domain reads DARVTQTPRHKVTEMGQEVTMRCQPILGHNTVFWYRQTMMQGLELLAYFRNRAPLDDSGMPKDRFSAEMPDATLATLKIQPSEPRDSAVYFCASGLVIGPWPAEAFFGQGTRLTVV.

The chain employs TRBV11-2 and TRBJ2-5; the match to TRBD2 covers 12 bases. Germline V gene sequence: CDR1 SGHAT, CDR2 FQNNGV. The CDR3 has 18 amino acids. J gave up 5 bases and V 0 bases, and 10 bases lay outside the gene matches. The CDR3 sequence is CASSLELVLAGGPETQYF. CDR3 coding DNA: TGTGCCAGCAGCTTAGAGTTAGTGCTAGCGGGGGGGCCGGAGACCCAGTACTTC.

V usage is TRBV5-4 and J usage is TRBJ2-7; D assignment may be TRBD1 or TRBD2 (6 bases each). The CDR3 totals 15 residues. The germline CDR1 and CDR2 sequences are SGHNT and YYREEE (reference sequence). V was pared by 0 bases and J by 2 bases, with 12 bases between. The CDR3 spells CASSLEGGSTYEQYF. The CDR3 DNA sequence: TGTGCCAGCAGCTTGGAAGGGGGGTCCACCTACGAGCAGTACTTC.

The chain combines TRBV29-1 with TRBJ2-1; possible D gene TRBD1, 5 bases. The germline V gene encodes CDR1 SQVTM and CDR2 ANQGSEA. Trimming shortened V by 1 base and J by 4 bases, and 14 bases separated the two germline ends. This CDR3 is built from 15 residues. CDR3 protein: CSVEGQGSHYNEQFF. CDR3 DNA: TGCAGCGTTGAAGGGCAGGGCAGTCATTACAATGAGCAGTTCTTC.

The chain recombines TRBV19 with TRBJ1-2, with D perhaps TRBD1 (6 bases). The length of the CDR3 is 13 residues. Trimming cost V 4 bases and J 7 bases, with 13 bases left between them. The germline V gene has CDR1 LNHDA and CDR2 SQIVND (reference sequence). CDR3 protein: CASSSRGPSGYTF. CDR3 bases: TGTGCCAGTAGTAGTCGGGGGCCATCTGGCTACACCTTC. The whole variable domain, remainder taken from reference TRBV19 and TRBJ1-2, is DGGITQSPKYLFRKEGQNVTLSCEQNLNHDAMYWYRQDPGQGLRLIYYSQIVNDFQKGDIAEGYSVSREKKESFPLTVTSAQKNPTAFYLCASSSRGPSGYTFGSGTRLTVV.

The chain combines TRBV29-1 with TRBJ1-2; no reliable D call. The V end lost 0 bases, the J end lost 5 bases, and 7 bases lay between the germline ends. The germline V gene has CDR1 SQVTM and CDR2 ANQGSEA. The CDR3 extends over 12 amino acids. The CDR3: CSVEDRTYGYTF. The CDR3, as DNA: TGCAGCGTTGAAGATCGGACGTATGGCTACACCTTC. The entire variable domain, with the rest obtained from reference TRBV29-1 and TRBJ1-2, is as follows: SAVISQKPSRDICQRGTSLTIQCQVDSQVTMMFWYRQQPGQSLTLIATANQGSEATYESGFVIDKFPISRPNLTFSTLTVSNMSPEDSSIYLCSVEDRTYGYTFGSGTRLTVV.

The chain combines TRBV9 with TRBJ2-3; 8 nucleotides agree with TRBD1. The CDR3 spans 15 residues. Trimming at V came to 4 bases and at J to 4 bases, leaving 8 bases not matched to a gene. CDR1 SGDLS and CDR2 YYNGEE come from the germline V gene. CDR3 nucleotides: TGTGCCAGCAGCCCGACAGGGGAGTGGGCAGATACGCAGTATTTT. Translation: CASSPTGEWADTQYF.

In this sample, this clone turned up once. This sequence joins TRBV19 and TRBJ2-1; a weak D match, TRBD2 (5 bases). There are 14 residues in the CDR3. The V gene lost 5 bases and the J gene lost 5 bases, with 13 bases spanning the gap. Per germline, CDR1 LNHDA and CDR2 SQIVND (reference sequence). The CDR3 DNA reads as TGTGCCAGTAGTTACCTCTGGGAGAACAATGAGCAGTTCTTC. Translation gives CASSYLWENNEQFF. The full variable domain, with the rest looked up from reference TRBV19 and TRBJ2-1, is DGGITQSPKYLFRKEGQNVTLSCEQNLNHDAMYWYRQDPGQGLRLIYYSQIVNDFQKGDIAEGYSVSREKKESFPLTVTSAQKNPTAFYLCASSYLWENNEQFFGPGTRLTVL.

This clone was seen just once. The chain has TRBV5-1 and TRBJ2-2; TRBD2 might be the D (5 bases). Germline V gives CDR1 SGHRS, CDR2 YFSETQ. Between the trimmed V and J ends, which lost 5 bases and 6 bases, there was a span of 17 bases. CDR3 size: 15 residues. The CDR3 nucleotides are TGCGCCAGCAGACTTTTTCACGGGGTCTCCGGGGAGCTGTTTTTT. Translating it yields CASRLFHGVSGELFF.

This clone has just one count. This chain joins TRBV5-4 and TRBJ1-5; no clear D gene. The germline V and J ends were trimmed by 5 bases and 3 bases, with 12 bases remaining between them. The CDR3 runs to 14 residues. Germline-derived CDR1 and CDR2 are SGHNT and YYREEE (reference sequence). Here the CDR3 DNA reads TGTGCCAGCAGTCTCCAAGGGTCCAATCAGCCCCAGCATTTT. It yields the protein CASSLQGSNQPQHF.

The J gene is TRBJ2-1, the V gene TRBV13, with 14 nucleotides matching TRBD2. CDR1 PRHDT and CDR2 FYEKMQ come from the germline V gene (reference sequence). The length of the CDR3 is 19 residues. V dropped 7 bases and J dropped 5; count of bases not matched to a gene: 16. This CDR3 reads CASNLASRLAGGQNNEQFF. The CDR3 DNA is TGTGCCAGCAACCTAGCTTCCCGACTAGCGGGGGGGCAGAACAATGAGCAGTTCTTC.